Below, one T cell receptor (beta chain) is given with its context. This clonotype was seen at least ten times. The antigen this receptor binds is unknown. There are no base qualities to consult, and no much larger clone falls within one base. TCR beta CDR3 regions were amplified from RNA transcripts. The first round of RT-PCR for the TCR CDR3 was performed with the HTBI primer set and the Qiagen OneStep RT-PCR kit. A second multiplex PCR round built the libraries, followed by size selection and purification. Sequencing of the libraries was done on an Illumina HiSeq2000 using paired-end 100 bp reads. The original methods were these. SOAPnuke was used to process the raw data, throwing out any read that contained adapters or uncalled bases, had a mean Phred below 15, or lacked an exact constant-primer or identifier match. COPE v1.2.5 was used to merge high-quality paired reads, and clonotypes were defined as unique nucleotide sequences. Clonotypes were aligned to IMGT TRBV, TRBD and TRBJ reference segments using MiTCR v1.1. The analysis was restricted to V-J combinations with a frequency above 0.0001, which together covered 99% to 99.2% of the repertoires. A TCS score was defined as the ratio of F50 (clonal expansion) to E x V (chaos), with BLOSUM62-based TCRdist applied between CDR3 peptides within each V-J. Welch's t-statistics and random forest reduced several hundred V-J features to 13, which were used in a naive Bayes classifier (R e1071). Thyroid-blood repertoire similarity was quantified with the Morisita-Horn index. The public reads were quality trimmed at Q25 with fastp and then assembled into clones with MiXCR by TCRdb, keeping productive beta chains. Rows with one shared CDR3 protein collapse into an entry with the most common genes and DNA. The V and J calls and clone size come from TCRdb's table, not from the authors' own analysis. The sample profile shows hundreds of thousands of distinct CDR3 sequences; roughly a third of them were found once. 30% to 40% of the sample rests with the top ten.

V is clipped by 7 bases and J by 4 bases, and the sequence between their germline boundaries is 10 bases long. The CDR3 numbers 11 residues from cysteine through phenylalanine. Only CDR3 DNA is held: 33 bases, read in frame from base 1. The germline V gene (reference sequence) sets CDR1 to DFQATT and CDR2 to SNEGSKA. This record comes from a study of T cells in Graves' hyperthyroidism and ophthalmopathy (dated by TCRdb to the late 2010s). As for the study more broadly: Peripheral blood samples were taken at initial diagnosis, before any treatment was given. Whether ophthalmopathy could be predicted prospectively was tested in an independent validation cohort made up of fewer than 20 hyperthyroidism patients plus 17 patients who later progressed to ophthalmopathy. After sampling, hyperthyroidism patients received methimazole starting at 30 mg daily, and ophthalmopathy patients received high-dose intravenous methylprednisolone. TCR Vbeta CDR3 sequencing of roughly 140 peripheral blood samples (around 45 ophthalmopathy, around 80 hyperthyroidism and around 17 progressor patients) is reported in the paper. The 100 or so discovery patients were randomly split 7:3 into training and test sets. To identify TCR V-J signatures that set the groups apart, the researchers used a discovery cohort of 95 to 100 patients, made up of 40 to 45 with Graves' ophthalmopathy and around 58 with stable Graves' hyperthyroidism. In more than 5 Graves' hyperthyroidism patients, the study also compared T-cell repertoires from thyroid tissue with T-cell repertoires from blood. Results the study describes overall, beyond this receptor: Most expanded thyroid clonotypes (frequency above 0.001) were also detected in blood, suggesting blood repertoires may reflect thyroid immune responses. In cross-validation, a model built on a 13 V-J signature told ophthalmopathy apart from stable hyperthyroidism with less than 90% sensitivity and approximately 84% specificity, and in testing the same model reached 80%/75%. In validation, the model predicted progression to ophthalmopathy a median of roughly 6.5 months before onset, with 65% to 71% sensitivity and nearly 75% specificity. No statistical method was used to set the sample size in advance, and investigators knew the group allocation.

Graves' hyperthyroidism was defined as stable when no progression to ophthalmopathy occurred over 18 months of follow-up. Hyperthyroidism patients were aged 18 to 65 years and newly diagnosed, with disease duration of less than 2 months. Exclusion was applied to patients with uncontrolled infections, other autoimmune diseases, pregnancy or lactation. Diagnoses were based on clinical symptoms, serum thyroxine and TRAb, thyroid ultrasound and orbital computed tomography. Ficoll-Paque density gradient centrifugation was used to isolate PBMCs from 8.5 to 10 ml of fresh peripheral blood. Total RNA was extracted with Trizol reagent, and quality was checked on an Agilent 2100 Bioanalyzer.

The rearrangement joined TRBV20-1 to TRBJ1-2; a confident D gene designation cannot be given. Input material: blood. This TCR derives from a middle-aged woman with Graves' hyperthyroidism. For the CDR3, the sequence is CSVSLLYGYTF. In nucleotides, the sequence is TGCAGTGTTAGTCTTCTCTATGGCTACACCTTC.